These T cell receptor beta chains were read from a single sample in a study of human T cells and chemical hapten exposure. One entry per CDR3 protein results from TCRdb running MiXCR on the RACE reads. The table shows about 39,000 distinct CDR3 sequences, with roughly an eighth occurring only once. Sequencing used whole blood, obtained in connection with sensitization to the hapten diphenylcyclopropenone (DPC). The receptors derive from a woman aged 40 to 49 with alopecia areata. Some clones in this sample may be carry-over from other donors' samples. CDR3s include the opening cysteine and the closing phenylalanine or tryptophan. D genes are given only for firm matches. Clone sizes are given selectively: once, few, many, or a class where the clone is expanded.

v_gene: TRBV5-1; abundance: NA; j_gene: TRBJ1-1; d_gene: NA; CDR3aa: CASSNSHGNTEAFF; CDR3nt: TGCGCCAGCAGCAATTCGCACGGGAACACTGAAGCTTTCTTT
v_gene: TRBV28; abundance: NA; j_gene: TRBJ1-2; d_gene: NA; CDR3aa: CASSFRSEINYGYTF; CDR3nt: TGTGCCAGCAGTTTTCGGAGCGAAATTAACTATGGCTACACCTTC
v_gene: TRBV29-1; abundance: few; j_gene: TRBJ1-5; d_gene: NA; CDR3aa: CSVEDSGKQPQHF; CDR3nt: TGCAGCGTTGAAGATTCAGGGAAGCAGCCCCAGCATTTT
v_gene: TRBV7-2; abundance: once; j_gene: TRBJ1-1; d_gene: NA; CDR3aa: CASSLPGYTEAFF; CDR3nt: TGTGCCAGCAGCTTACCCGGATACACTGAAGCTTTCTTT
v_gene: TRBV29-1; abundance: many; j_gene: TRBJ2-3; d_gene: NA; CDR3aa: CSVAPQGFTDTQYF; CDR3nt: TGCAGCGTGGCCCCTCAGGGCTTCACAGATACGCAGTATTTT
v_gene: TRBV28; abundance: many; j_gene: TRBJ2-3; d_gene: TRBD1; CDR3aa: CASSLTGTGGTSRDTQYF; CDR3nt: TGTGCCAGCAGTCTAACCGGGACAGGGGGCACGTCTAGAGATACGCAGTATTTT
v_gene: TRBV20-1; abundance: few; j_gene: TRBJ2-4; d_gene: TRBD2; CDR3aa: CSARVSGEGNIQYF; CDR3nt: TGCAGTGCTAGAGTGTCTGGGGAGGGGAACATTCAGTACTTC
v_gene: TRBV18; abundance: many; j_gene: TRBJ1-6; d_gene: NA; CDR3aa: CASSLGDNSPLHF; CDR3nt: TGTGCCAGCTCACTCGGGGATAATTCACCCCTCCACTTT
v_gene: TRBV6-2/TRBV6-3; abundance: many; j_gene: TRBJ2-1; d_gene: NA; CDR3aa: CASSTYSSSEQFF; CDR3nt: TGTGCCAGCAGTACCTACTCATCGAGTGAGCAGTTCTTC
v_gene: TRBV9; abundance: many; j_gene: TRBJ2-7; d_gene: NA; CDR3aa: CASSVRAENFYEQYF; CDR3nt: TGTGCCAGCAGCGTACGAGCGGAGAACTTCTACGAGCAGTACTTC
v_gene: TRBV5-1; abundance: NA; j_gene: TRBJ1-2; d_gene: TRBD1; CDR3aa: CASSTTGAYGYTF; CDR3nt: TGCGCCAGCAGTACTACAGGGGCCTATGGCTACACCTTC
v_gene: TRBV29-1; abundance: few; j_gene: TRBJ2-3; d_gene: NA; CDR3aa: CSVEGVFNTQYF; CDR3nt: TGCAGCGTTGAAGGGGTTTTTAATACGCAGTATTTT
v_gene: TRBV4-2; abundance: NA; j_gene: TRBJ1-6; d_gene: NA; CDR3aa: CASSNDFASDNSPLHF; CDR3nt: TGTGCCAGCAGCAATGATTTCGCGTCTGATAATTCACCCCTCCACTTT
v_gene: TRBV29-1; abundance: few; j_gene: TRBJ1-2; d_gene: NA; CDR3aa: CSADTHQGIDYGYTF; CDR3nt: TGCAGCGCAGATACCCACCAGGGGATCGACTATGGCTACACCTTC
v_gene: TRBV28; abundance: NA; j_gene: TRBJ1-1; d_gene: NA; CDR3aa: CASKLGNTEAFF; CDR3nt: TGTGCCAGCAAGCTAGGGAACACTGAAGCTTTCTTT
v_gene: TRBV6-2/TRBV6-3; abundance: NA; j_gene: TRBJ1-2; d_gene: NA; CDR3aa: CASSQNNYGYTF; CDR3nt: TGTGCCAGCAGCCAGAATAACTATGGCTACACCTTC
v_gene: TRBV28; abundance: NA; j_gene: TRBJ2-5; d_gene: TRBD2; CDR3aa: CASSWGLEETQYF; CDR3nt: TGTGCCAGCAGCTGGGGACTAGAAGAGACCCAGTACTTC
v_gene: TRBV20-1; abundance: NA; j_gene: TRBJ2-3; d_gene: TRBD1; CDR3aa: CSGPGQGRTDTQYF; CDR3nt: TGCAGTGGGCCGGGACAGGGGAGGACAGATACGCAGTATTTT
v_gene: TRBV4-2; abundance: many; j_gene: TRBJ2-7; d_gene: NA; CDR3aa: CASSQGQGTYEQYF; CDR3nt: TGTGCCAGCAGCCAAGGTCAGGGGACCTACGAGCAGTACTTC
v_gene: TRBV21-1; abundance: few; j_gene: TRBJ1-2; d_gene: NA; CDR3aa: CASSPKLQNGYTF; CDR3nt: TGTGCCAGCAGCCCTAAGCTCCAGAATGGCTACACCTTC
v_gene: TRBV10-1; abundance: many; j_gene: TRBJ1-1; d_gene: NA; CDR3aa: CASSDGGNTEAFF; CDR3nt: TGCGCCAGCAGTGATGGGGGAAACACTGAAGCTTTCTTT
v_gene: TRBV29-1; abundance: NA; j_gene: TRBJ2-5; d_gene: NA; CDR3aa: CSVEDLARGVAQYF; CDR3nt: TGCAGCGTTGAAGATCTAGCCCGGGGCGTGGCCCAGTACTTC
v_gene: TRBV28; abundance: few; j_gene: TRBJ2-2; d_gene: NA; CDR3aa: CASSPRVSLTGELFF; CDR3nt: TGTGCCAGCAGCCCGAGGGTGTCCCTCACCGGGGAGCTGTTTTTT
v_gene: TRBV5-1; abundance: few; j_gene: TRBJ1-5; d_gene: NA; CDR3aa: CASSFQGGNQPQHF; CDR3nt: TGCGCCAGCAGCTTTCAGGGCGGTAATCAGCCCCAGCATTTT
v_gene: TRBV28; abundance: NA; j_gene: TRBJ2-5; d_gene: TRBD2; CDR3aa: CASQQRGREETQYF; CDR3nt: TGTGCCAGCCAACAGCGGGGGCGAGAGGAGACCCAGTACTTC
v_gene: TRBV29-1; abundance: NA; j_gene: TRBJ2-1; d_gene: NA; CDR3aa: CSGLYNEQFF; CDR3nt: TGCAGCGGTCTGTACAATGAGCAGTTCTTC
v_gene: TRBV6-1; abundance: few; j_gene: TRBJ2-4; d_gene: TRBD2; CDR3aa: CASSETSGGPTNIQYF; CDR3nt: TGTGCCAGCAGTGAGACTAGCGGGGGGCCTACAAACATTCAGTACTTC
v_gene: TRBV7-9; abundance: many; j_gene: TRBJ2-1; d_gene: NA; CDR3aa: CASSLAQVRSYNEQFF; CDR3nt: TGTGCCAGCAGCTTAGCGCAGGTTCGCTCCTACAATGAGCAGTTCTTC
v_gene: TRBV28; abundance: few; j_gene: TRBJ2-5; d_gene: NA; CDR3aa: CASSLGRPASIPETQYF; CDR3nt: TGTGCCAGCAGTTTAGGGCGTCCAGCTAGCATCCCAGAGACCCAGTACTTC
v_gene: TRBV4-3; abundance: NA; j_gene: TRBJ1-1; d_gene: NA; CDR3aa: CASSRERGVTEAFF; CDR3nt: TGCGCCAGCAGCCGGGAGCGCGGGGTGACTGAAGCTTTCTTT
v_gene: TRBV20-1; abundance: few; j_gene: TRBJ2-7; d_gene: TRBD1; CDR3aa: CSATLTGDYEQYF; CDR3nt: TGCAGTGCTACCCTGACAGGGGACTACGAGCAGTACTTC